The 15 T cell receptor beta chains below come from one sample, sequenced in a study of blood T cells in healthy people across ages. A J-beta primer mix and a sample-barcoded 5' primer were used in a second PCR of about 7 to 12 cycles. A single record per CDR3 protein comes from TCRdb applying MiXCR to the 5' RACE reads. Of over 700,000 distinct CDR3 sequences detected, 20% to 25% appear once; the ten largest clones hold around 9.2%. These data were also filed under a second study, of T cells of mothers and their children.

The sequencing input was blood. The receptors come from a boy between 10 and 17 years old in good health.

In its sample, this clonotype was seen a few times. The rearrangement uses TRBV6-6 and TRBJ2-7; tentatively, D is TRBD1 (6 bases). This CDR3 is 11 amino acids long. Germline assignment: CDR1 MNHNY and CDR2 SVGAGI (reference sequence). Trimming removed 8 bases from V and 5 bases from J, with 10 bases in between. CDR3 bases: TGTGCCAGCTTGACAGGAGACGAGCAGTACTTC. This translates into CASLTGDEQYF.

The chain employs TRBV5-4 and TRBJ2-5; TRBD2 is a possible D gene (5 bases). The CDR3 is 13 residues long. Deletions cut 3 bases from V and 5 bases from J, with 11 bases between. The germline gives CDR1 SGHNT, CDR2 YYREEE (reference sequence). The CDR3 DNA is TGTGCCAGCAGCTCGCCGACGGGGGAGACCCAGTACTTC. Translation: CASSSPTGETQYF.

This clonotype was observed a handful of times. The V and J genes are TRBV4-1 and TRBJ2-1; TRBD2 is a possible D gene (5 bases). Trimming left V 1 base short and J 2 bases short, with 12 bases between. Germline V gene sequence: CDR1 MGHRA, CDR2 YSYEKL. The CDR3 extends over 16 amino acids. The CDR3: CASSQGGINTYNEQFF. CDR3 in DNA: TGCGCCAGCAGCCAAGGAGGGATCAACACCTACAATGAGCAGTTCTTC.

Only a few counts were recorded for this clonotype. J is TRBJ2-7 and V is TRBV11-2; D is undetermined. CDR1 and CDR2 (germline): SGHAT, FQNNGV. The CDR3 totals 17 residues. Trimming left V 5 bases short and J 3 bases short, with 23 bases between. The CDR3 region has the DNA TGTGCCAGCAGCCCAAGCAGGTACACGGGTACCGACTACGAGCAGTACTTC. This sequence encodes CASSPSRYTGTDYEQYF. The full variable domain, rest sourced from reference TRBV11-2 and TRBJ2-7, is EAGVAQSPRYKIIEKRQSVAFWCNPISGHATLYWYQQILGQGPKLLIQFQNNGVVDDSQLPKDRFSAERLKGVDSTLKIQPAKLEDSAVYLCASSPSRYTGTDYEQYFGPGTRLTVT.

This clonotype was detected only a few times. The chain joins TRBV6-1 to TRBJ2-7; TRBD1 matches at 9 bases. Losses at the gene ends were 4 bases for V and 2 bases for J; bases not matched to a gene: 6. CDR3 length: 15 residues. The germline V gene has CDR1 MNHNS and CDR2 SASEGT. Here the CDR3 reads CASSVTGQGTYEQYF. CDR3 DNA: TGTGCCAGCAGTGTAACGGGACAGGGAACCTACGAGCAGTACTTC.

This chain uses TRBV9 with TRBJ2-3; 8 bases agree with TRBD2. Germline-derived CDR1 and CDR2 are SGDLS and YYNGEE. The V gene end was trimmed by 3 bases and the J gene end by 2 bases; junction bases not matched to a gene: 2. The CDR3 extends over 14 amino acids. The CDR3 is CASSASGFTDTQYF. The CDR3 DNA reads TGTGCCAGCAGCGCTAGCGGGTTCACAGATACGCAGTATTTT.

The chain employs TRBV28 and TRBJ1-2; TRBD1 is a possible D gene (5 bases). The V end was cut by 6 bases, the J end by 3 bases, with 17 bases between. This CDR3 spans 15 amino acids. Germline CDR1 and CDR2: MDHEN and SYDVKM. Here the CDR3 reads CASSLTRGGDYGYTF. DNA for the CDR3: TGTGCCAGCAGCCTTACCCGGGGAGGGGACTATGGCTACACCTTC.

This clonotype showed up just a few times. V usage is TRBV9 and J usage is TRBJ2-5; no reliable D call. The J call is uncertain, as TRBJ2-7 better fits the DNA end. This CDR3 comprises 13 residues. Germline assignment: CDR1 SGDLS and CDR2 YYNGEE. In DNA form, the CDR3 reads TGTGCCAGCAGCGCTCCAGGATCCCACGAGCAGTACTTC. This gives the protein CASSAPGSHEQYF.

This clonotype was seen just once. The CDR3 region has the DNA TGTGCCAGCAGTTTACCAAACAGGGGCCACGAGCAGTACTTC. This encodes CASSLPNRGHEQYF. The V gene is TRBV6-5, the J gene TRBJ2-5, with 7 bases that match TRBD1. TRBJ2-7 explains the end of the DNA better; the J call may be wrong. CDR1 and CDR2 from the germline V gene are MNHEY and SVGAGI. The CDR3 loop spans 14 amino acids.

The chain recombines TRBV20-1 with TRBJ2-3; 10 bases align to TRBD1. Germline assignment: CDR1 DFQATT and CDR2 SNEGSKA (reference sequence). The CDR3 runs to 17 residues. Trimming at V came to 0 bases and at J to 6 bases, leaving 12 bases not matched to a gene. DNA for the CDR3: TGCAGTGCTAGAGAAGGAACCGGGACAGGGGTTCGTGATACGCAGTATTTT. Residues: CSAREGTGTGVRDTQYF.

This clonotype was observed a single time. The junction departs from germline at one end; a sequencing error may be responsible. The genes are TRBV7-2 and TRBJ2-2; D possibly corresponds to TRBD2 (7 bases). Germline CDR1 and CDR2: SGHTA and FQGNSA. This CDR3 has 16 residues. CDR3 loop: CASSRDGGRGTGELLF. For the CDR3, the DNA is TGTGCCAGCAGCCGGGACGGGGGGCGAGGCACCGGGGAGCTGCTTTTT.

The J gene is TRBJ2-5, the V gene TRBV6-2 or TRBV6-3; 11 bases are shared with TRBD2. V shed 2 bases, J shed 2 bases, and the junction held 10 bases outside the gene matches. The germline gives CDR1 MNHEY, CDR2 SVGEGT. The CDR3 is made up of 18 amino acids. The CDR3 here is CASSYTIVGLAEQETQYF. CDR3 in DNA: TGTGCCAGCAGTTACACCATCGTGGGACTAGCGGAACAAGAGACCCAGTACTTC.

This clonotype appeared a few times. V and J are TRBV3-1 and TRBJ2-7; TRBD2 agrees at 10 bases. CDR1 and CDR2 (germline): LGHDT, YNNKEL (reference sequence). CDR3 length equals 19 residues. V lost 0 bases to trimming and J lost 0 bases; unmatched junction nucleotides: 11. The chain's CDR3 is CASSQEGPSGGTASYEQYF. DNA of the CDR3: TGTGCCAGCAGCCAAGAAGGCCCTAGCGGGGGTACCGCCTCCTACGAGCAGTACTTC.

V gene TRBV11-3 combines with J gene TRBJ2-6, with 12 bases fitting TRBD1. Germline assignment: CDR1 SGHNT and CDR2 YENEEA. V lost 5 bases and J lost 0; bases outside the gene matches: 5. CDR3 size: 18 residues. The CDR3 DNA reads TGTGCCAGCAGCCCGGGACAGGGGGCCGACTCTGGGGCCAACGTCCTGACTTTC. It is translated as CASSPGQGADSGANVLTF. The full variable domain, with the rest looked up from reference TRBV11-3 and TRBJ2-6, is EAGVVQSPRYKIIEKKQPVAFWCNPISGHNTLYWYLQNLGQGPELLIRYENEEAVDDSQLPKDRFSAERLKGVDSTLKIQPAELGDSAVYLCASSPGQGADSGANVLTFGAGSRLTVL.

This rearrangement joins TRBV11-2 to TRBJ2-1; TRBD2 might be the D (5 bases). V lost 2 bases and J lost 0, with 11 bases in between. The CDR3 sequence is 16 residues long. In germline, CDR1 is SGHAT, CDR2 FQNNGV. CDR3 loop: CASSLPSPSSYNEQFF. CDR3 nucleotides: TGTGCCAGCAGCTTACCTAGCCCGAGCTCCTACAATGAGCAGTTCTTC.